These 14 T cell receptor beta chains originate from one sample sequenced in a study of cytomegalovirus exposure and HLA in healthy donors. A multiplex PCR was run with 60 Vbeta primers and 13 Jbeta primers. Profiled with immunoSEQ multiplex PCR; TCRdb holds only in-frame clones, not every one. The sample has about 140,000 clones; 60% to 85% are singletons. Sequencing was carried out using PBMCs. These receptors were collected from a woman in her thirties or forties in good health and CMV-seronegative.

CDR3 loop: CASSLVTGQRSGANVLTF. CDR3 nucleotides: TGTGCCAGCAGCTTAGTTACAGGGCAACGATCTGGGGCCAACGTCCTGACTTTC. The rearrangement uses TRBV5-6 and TRBJ2-6, with a tentative D call TRBD1 (6 bases). V lost 2 bases to trimming and J lost 1 base, with 16 bases between them. The CDR3 covers 18 residues. Germline CDR1 SGHDT, CDR2 YYEEEE.

V and J are TRBV18 and TRBJ2-3, with 10 bases lining up with TRBD2. This CDR3 spans 19 amino acids. Germline values: CDR1 KGHSH, CDR2 LQKENI. With V trimmed by 1 base and J by 0 bases, 10 bases remained unmatched. This chain's CDR3 is CASSPRGTSGAYSTDTQYF. CDR3 nucleotide sequence: TGTGCCAGCTCACCACGAGGAACTAGCGGGGCGTATAGCACAGATACGCAGTATTTT.

The V and J genes are TRBV6-5 and TRBJ2-1; D is possibly TRBD2 (7 bases). The CDR3 runs 14 residues. Germline values: CDR1 MNHEY, CDR2 SVGAGI. The ends were cut back, 5 bases at V and 7 bases at J, with 15 bases in the middle. CDR3 DNA: TGTGCCAGCAGTGGAGGGGGGGGGAGGAATGAGCAGTTCTTC. Its translation is CASSGGGGRNEQFF.

This sequence joins TRBV25-1 and TRBJ2-1; TRBD2 agrees at 8 bases. From germline, CDR1 is MGHDK and CDR2 SYGVNS. Trimming at V came to 7 bases and at J to 0 bases, leaving 5 bases not matched to a gene. This CDR3 comprises 15 residues. The CDR3 nucleotides read TGTGCCAGCACAAAAGCGGGAGACTCCTACAATGAGCAGTTCTTC. This sequence encodes CASTKAGDSYNEQFF. Full variable domain (remainder filled in from reference TRBV25-1 and TRBJ2-1): EADIYQTPRYLVIGTGKKITLECSQTMGHDKMYWYQQDPGMELHLIHYSYGVNSTEKGDLSSESTVSRIRTEHFPLTLESARPSHTSQYLCASTKAGDSYNEQFFGPGTRLTVL.

This clone has a single count. This chain links TRBV7-6 with TRBJ1-4; TRBD1 might be the D (5 bases). The CDR3 is 15 amino acids. Trimming stripped 5 bases from V and 2 bases from J, with 12 bases between. Germline CDR1 and CDR2: SGHVS and FNYEAQ. CDR3 protein: CASSLKTATNEKLFF. Written as DNA, the CDR3 is TGTGCCAGCAGCCTCAAGACAGCTACTAATGAAAAACTGTTTTTT.

V usage is TRBV19 and J usage is TRBJ2-2; D is perhaps TRBD1 (5 bases). Per germline, CDR1 LNHDA and CDR2 SQIVND (reference sequence). This CDR3 has 15 residues. V lost 5 bases, J lost 4 bases, and 14 bases lay in between. The CDR3 spells CASSPRPRGTGELFF. CDR3 nucleotide sequence: TGTGCCAGTAGTCCACGGCCAAGGGGCACCGGGGAGCTGTTTTTT.

The chain has TRBV28 and TRBJ1-2; weak D call: TRBD1 (5 bases). CDR1 and CDR2 (germline): MDHEN, SYDVKM. The CDR3 has 13 residues. With 2 bases removed from V and 4 bases from J, the gap between germline ends came to 8 bases. CDR3: CASSLRQSYGYTF. DNA for the CDR3: TGTGCCAGCAGTTTACGACAGAGCTATGGCTACACCTTC.

This chain connects TRBV6-5 to TRBJ2-7, with D uncertain. The ends were cut back, 0 bases at V and 4 bases at J, with 13 bases in the middle. Germline V gene data show CDR1 as MNHEY and CDR2 as SVGAGI. CDR3 length: 15 residues. DNA for the CDR3: TGTGCCAGCAGTTACTCGATGGCGGCCCCTTACGAGCAGTACTTC. The encoded protein is CASSYSMAAPYEQYF.

The rearrangement joins TRBV5-1 to TRBJ2-1; 7 bases fit TRBD1. The trim removed 1 base at V and 1 base at J, leaving 5 bases unmatched. The length of the CDR3 is 16 residues. CDR1 is SGHRS and CDR2 is YFSETQ in the germline V gene. The CDR3 protein is CASSLSGGISYNEQFF. The CDR3 DNA follows: TGCGCCAGCAGCTTGTCAGGGGGTATTTCCTACAATGAGCAGTTCTTC.

This rearrangement joins TRBV5-1 to TRBJ2-2, with D possibly matching TRBD2 (5 bases). The length of the CDR3 is 13 residues. Trimming removed 3 bases at V and 6 bases at J, with 9 bases between. The V gene's germline CDR1 is SGHRS and CDR2 YFSETQ. CDR3 region: CASSSAGAGELFF. CDR3 bases: TGCGCCAGCAGCTCGGCGGGTGCCGGGGAGCTGTTTTTT.

The rearrangement links TRBV29-1 to TRBJ2-1, with 11 bases identical to TRBD2. The CDR3 runs to 16 residues. V trimming: 6 bases; J trimming: 7 bases; junction bases outside the gene matches: 14. Germline CDR1 is SQVTM and CDR2 is ANQGSEA. The CDR3 here is CSVAPNSGGALNEQFF. Here the CDR3 DNA reads TGCAGCGTCGCTCCGAATAGCGGGGGGGCCCTAAATGAGCAGTTCTTC.

The chain couples TRBV19 to TRBJ1-5, with D possibly TRBD1 on 5 matching bases. V was cut by 4 bases and J by 5 bases, with 15 bases left in between. CDR3 length equals 15 residues. CDR1 and CDR2 (germline): LNHDA, SQIVND (reference sequence). The CDR3 loop is CASSTAGLTDQPQHF. The CDR3 DNA reads TGTGCCAGTAGTACGGCGGGGCTTACGGATCAGCCCCAGCATTTT.

V is TRBV7-9 and J is TRBJ2-7; 9 positions agree with TRBD1. CDR1 is SEHNR and CDR2 is FQNEAQ in the germline V gene (reference sequence). J lost 4 bases, V lost 5 bases, and 6 bases had no gene match. The CDR3 totals 14 residues. CDR3 nucleotides: TGTGCCAGCAGCGCGCGACAGGGGGGGTACGAGCAGTACTTC. Translated: CASSARQGGYEQYF.

This chain uses TRBV4-1 with TRBJ1-1; possibly TRBD1 for D (5 bases). This CDR3 spans 15 amino acids. Trimming took 5 bases from V and 4 from J, leaving 17 bases between them. Germline assignment: CDR1 MGHRA and CDR2 YSYEKL. CDR3 bases: TGCGCCAGCAGCTCGCCCTGGGGGGATGGCACTGAAGCTTTCTTT. As protein: CASSSPWGDGTEAFF.